The clone carrying this T cell receptor (beta chain) was detected only a few times. HIV-positive participants were all treated in the United States. Specimens held 1-10 million cryopreserved PBMC prior to DNA extraction. The data originate from a study of long-term antiretroviral therapy in people with HIV. Per the germline V gene, CDR1 is SGHRS and CDR2 is YFSETQ. The CDR3 totals 14 residues. Researchers ran immunoSEQ v3.0 at survey level. Here immunoSEQ multiplex PCR was the method, and the copy in TCRdb shows in-frame clones only, minus some. The sample contains roughly 16,000 clones, about 95% of which appear only once.

The receptor was isolated from a woman between 45 and 60 years old with HIV. This chain joins TRBV5-1 and TRBJ1-6; 8 nucleotides agree with TRBD1. This specimen was unsorted PBMCs, taken roughly 6.4 years after starting antiretroviral therapy. CDR3 bases: TGCGTCCAGCACCCCCCAGGGGGCGGGTCACCCCTCCACTTT. This gives the protein CVQHPPGGGSPLHF. Together with reference TRBV5-1 and TRBJ1-6, the CDR3 gives the full variable domain: KAGVTQTPRYLIKTRGQQVTLSCSPISGHRSVSWYQQTPGQGLQFLFEYFSETQRNKGNFPGRFSGRQFSNSRSEMNVSTLELGDSALYLCVQHPPGGGSPLHFGNGTRLTVT.